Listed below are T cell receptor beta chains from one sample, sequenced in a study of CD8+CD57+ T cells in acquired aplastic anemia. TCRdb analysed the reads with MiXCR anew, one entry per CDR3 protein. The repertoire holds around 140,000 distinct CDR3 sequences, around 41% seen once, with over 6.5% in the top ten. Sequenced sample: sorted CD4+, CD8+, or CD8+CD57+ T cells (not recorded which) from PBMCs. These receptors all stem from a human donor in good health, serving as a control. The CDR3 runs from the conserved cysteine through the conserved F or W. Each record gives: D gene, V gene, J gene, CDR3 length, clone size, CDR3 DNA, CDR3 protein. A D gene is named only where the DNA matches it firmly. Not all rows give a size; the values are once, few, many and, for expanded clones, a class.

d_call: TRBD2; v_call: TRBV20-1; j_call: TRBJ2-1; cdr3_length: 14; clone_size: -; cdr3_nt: TGCAGTGCTAGAGGCGGGGGAAAAGACAATGAGCAGTTCTTC; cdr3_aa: CSARGGGKDNEQFF
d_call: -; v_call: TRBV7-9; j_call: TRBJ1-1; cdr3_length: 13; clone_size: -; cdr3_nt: TGTGCCAGCAGCTTGGACAGTCCCACTGAAGCTTTCTTT; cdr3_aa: CASSLDSPTEAFF
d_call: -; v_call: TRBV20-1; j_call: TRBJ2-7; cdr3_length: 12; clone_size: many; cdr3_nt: TGCAGTGCTAGTGCGCTCTCCTACGAGCAGTACTTC; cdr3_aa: CSASALSYEQYF
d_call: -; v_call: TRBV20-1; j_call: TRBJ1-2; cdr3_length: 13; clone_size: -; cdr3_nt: TGCAGTGCTAGCGCAGGAGATATCTATGGCTACACCTTC; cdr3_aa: CSASAGDIYGYTF
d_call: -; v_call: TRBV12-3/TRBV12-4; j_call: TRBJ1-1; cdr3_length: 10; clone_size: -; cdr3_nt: TGTGCCAGCAGGGCCACTGAAGCTTTCTTT; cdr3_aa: CASRATEAFF
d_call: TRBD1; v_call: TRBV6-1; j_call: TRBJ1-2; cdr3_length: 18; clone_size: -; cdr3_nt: TGTGCCAGCAGCGATCAGGGGGGCGCTTCTGTAAGGTCAGCTGGCTACACCTTC; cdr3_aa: CASSDQGGASVRSAGYTF
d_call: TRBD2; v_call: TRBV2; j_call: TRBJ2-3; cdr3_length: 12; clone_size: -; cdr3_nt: TGTGCCAGCAGGGGGGGGACAGATACGCAGTATTTT; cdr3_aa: CASRGGTDTQYF
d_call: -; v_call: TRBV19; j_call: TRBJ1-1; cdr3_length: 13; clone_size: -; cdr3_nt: TGTGCCAGTAGGTGGACAGAACTCGTTGAAGCTTTCTTT; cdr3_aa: CASRWTELVEAFF
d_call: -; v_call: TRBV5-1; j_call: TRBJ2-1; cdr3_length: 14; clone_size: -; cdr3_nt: TGCGCCAGCAGCCTGGACAGGGAGGGCAATGAGCAGTTCTTC; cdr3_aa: CASSLDREGNEQFF
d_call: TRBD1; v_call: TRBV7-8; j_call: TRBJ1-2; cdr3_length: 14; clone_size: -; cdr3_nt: TGTGCCAGCAGCTTCCAGGGGGCAAACTATGGCTACACCTTC; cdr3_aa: CASSFQGANYGYTF
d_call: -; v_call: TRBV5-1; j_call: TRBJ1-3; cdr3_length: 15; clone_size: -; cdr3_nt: TGCGCCAGCAGCTTGCTCGGGACCTCTGGAAACACCATGTATTTT; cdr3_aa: CASSLLGTSGNTMYF
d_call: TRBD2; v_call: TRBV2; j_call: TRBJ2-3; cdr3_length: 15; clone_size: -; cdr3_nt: TGTGCCAGCAGACAGCGGGAGGCTCCCACAGATACGCAGTATTTT; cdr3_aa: CASRQREAPTDTQYF
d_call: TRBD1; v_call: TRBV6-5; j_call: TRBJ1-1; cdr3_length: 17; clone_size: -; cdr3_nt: TGTGCCAGCAGTTACCGGGACAGGGGGTGGTGGGGCACTGAAGCTTTCTTT; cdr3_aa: CASSYRDRGWWGTEAFF
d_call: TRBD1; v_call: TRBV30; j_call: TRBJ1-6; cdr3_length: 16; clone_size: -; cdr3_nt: TGTGCCTGGAGTCGTCCCGGGACAGGGACCCAATCACCCCTCCACTTT; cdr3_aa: CAWSRPGTGTQSPLHF
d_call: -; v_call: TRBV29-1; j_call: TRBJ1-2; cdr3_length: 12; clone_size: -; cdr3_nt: TGCAGCGTTGAATTGGCAACGTATGGCTACACCTTC; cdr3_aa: CSVELATYGYTF
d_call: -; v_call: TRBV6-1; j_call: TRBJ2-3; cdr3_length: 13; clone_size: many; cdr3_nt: TGTGCCGGATCCGTCGTTCGCACAGATACGCAGTATTTT; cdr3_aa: CAGSVVRTDTQYF
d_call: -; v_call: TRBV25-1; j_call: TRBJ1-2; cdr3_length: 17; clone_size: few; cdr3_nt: TGTGCCAGCAGTGGTTCCTTAGGAACAGCCCCTAACTATGGCTACACCTTC; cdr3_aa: CASSGSLGTAPNYGYTF
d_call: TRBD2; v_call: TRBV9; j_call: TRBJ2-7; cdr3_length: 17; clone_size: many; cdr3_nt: TGTGCCAGCAGCGTAGTAGTCCCAGCGGGGGTATGTTACGAGCAGTACTTC; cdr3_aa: CASSVVVPAGVCYEQYF
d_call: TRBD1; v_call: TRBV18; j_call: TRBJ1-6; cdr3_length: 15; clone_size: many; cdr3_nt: TGTGCCAGCTCACCACAGGGGGCCAATAATTCACCCCTCCACTTT; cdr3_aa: CASSPQGANNSPLHF
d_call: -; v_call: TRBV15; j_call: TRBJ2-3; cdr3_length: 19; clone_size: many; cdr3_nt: TGTGCCACCAGCAGTCCCCCGTGGAGGAGAGGGGACTTCACAGATACGCAGTATTTT; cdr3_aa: CATSSPPWRRGDFTDTQYF
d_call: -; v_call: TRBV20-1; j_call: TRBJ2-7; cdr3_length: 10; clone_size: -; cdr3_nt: TGCAGTGCTAGCGATCACGAGCAGTACTTC; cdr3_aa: CSASDHEQYF
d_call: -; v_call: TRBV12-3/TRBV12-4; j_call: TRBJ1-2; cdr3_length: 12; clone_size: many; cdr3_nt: TGTGCCAGCAGTGCAGGGGCGGGCGGCTACACCTTC; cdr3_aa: CASSAGAGGYTF
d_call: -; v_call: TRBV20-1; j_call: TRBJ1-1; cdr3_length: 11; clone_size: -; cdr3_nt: TGCAGTCGAGAGGGTTCGGGGAGAGCTTTCTTT; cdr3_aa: CSREGSGRAFF
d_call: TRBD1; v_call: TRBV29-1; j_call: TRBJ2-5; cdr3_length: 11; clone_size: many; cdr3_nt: TGCAGCGTTCAGACAGGGGAGACCCAGTACTTC; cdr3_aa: CSVQTGETQYF
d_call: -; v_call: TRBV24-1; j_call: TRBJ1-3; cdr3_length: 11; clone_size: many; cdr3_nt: TGTGCCACCAGTTCCGGAAACACCATATATTTT; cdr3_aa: CATSSGNTIYF
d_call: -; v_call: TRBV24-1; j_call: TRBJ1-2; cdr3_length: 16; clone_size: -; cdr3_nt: TGTGCCACCGGGGGGGGGACAAGAATTACTGACTATGGCTACACCTTC; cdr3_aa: CATGGGTRITDYGYTF
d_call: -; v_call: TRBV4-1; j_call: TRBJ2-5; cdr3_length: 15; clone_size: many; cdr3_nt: TGCGCCAGCAGCCAAGATGGCAGCGGACGGGGGACCCAGTACTTC; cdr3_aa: CASSQDGSGRGTQYF
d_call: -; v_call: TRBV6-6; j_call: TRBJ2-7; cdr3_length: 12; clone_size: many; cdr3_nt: TGTGCCAGCAGTCACCGTCGTCACGAGCAGTACTTC; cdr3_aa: CASSHRRHEQYF
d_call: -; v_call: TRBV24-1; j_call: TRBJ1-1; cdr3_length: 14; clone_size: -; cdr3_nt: TGTGCCACCAGTGTGGGCGGGGGGGACACTGAAGCTTTCTTT; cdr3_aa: CATSVGGGDTEAFF
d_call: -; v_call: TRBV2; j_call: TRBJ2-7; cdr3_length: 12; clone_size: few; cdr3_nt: TGTGCCAGCAGTGATGACTCCTACGAGCAGTACTTC; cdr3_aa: CASSDDSYEQYF
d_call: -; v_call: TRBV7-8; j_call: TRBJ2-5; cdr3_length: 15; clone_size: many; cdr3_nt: TGTGCCAGCAGCCCCCTGGAGGGGTTCCAAGAGACCCAGTACTTC; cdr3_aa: CASSPLEGFQETQYF
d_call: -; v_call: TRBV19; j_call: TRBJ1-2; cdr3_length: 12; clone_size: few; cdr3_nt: TGTGCCAGTAGGGATCTTGCGTATGGCTACACCTTC; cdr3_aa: CASRDLAYGYTF
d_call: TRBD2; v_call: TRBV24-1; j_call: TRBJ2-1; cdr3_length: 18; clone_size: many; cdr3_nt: TGTGCCACCAGTGAGTCTACCTGGACTAGCGGGATCTACAATGAGCAGTTCTTC; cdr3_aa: CATSESTWTSGIYNEQFF
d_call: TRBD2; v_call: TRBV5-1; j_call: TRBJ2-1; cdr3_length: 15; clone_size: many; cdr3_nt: TGCGCCAGCAGCTTGCTAGCGGGGGACTACAATGAGCAGTTCTTC; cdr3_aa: CASSLLAGDYNEQFF
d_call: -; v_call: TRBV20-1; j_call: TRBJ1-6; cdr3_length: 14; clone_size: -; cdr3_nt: TGCAGTGCTAGGGGGGCAGGGTATAATTCACCCCTCCACTTT; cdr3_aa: CSARGAGYNSPLHF
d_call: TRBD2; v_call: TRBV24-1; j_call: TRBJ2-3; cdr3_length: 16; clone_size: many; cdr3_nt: TGTGCCACCAGCGGTAGCCGGGAGGTCCCCCGGGATACGCAGTATTTT; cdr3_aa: CATSGSREVPRDTQYF
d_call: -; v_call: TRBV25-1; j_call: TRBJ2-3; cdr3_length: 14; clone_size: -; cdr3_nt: TGTGCCAGCAGTGAGGGGGGGCGTACAGATACGCAGTATTTT; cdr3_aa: CASSEGGRTDTQYF
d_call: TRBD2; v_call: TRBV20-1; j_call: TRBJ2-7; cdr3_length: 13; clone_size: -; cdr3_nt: TGCAGTGCGACAAAGGGACTAGCGAACGAGCAGTACTTC; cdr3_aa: CSATKGLANEQYF
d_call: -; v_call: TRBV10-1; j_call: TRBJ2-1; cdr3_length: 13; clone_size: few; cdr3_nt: TGCGCCAGCAGTATGACAGTGAACAATGAGCAGTTCTTC; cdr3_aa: CASSMTVNNEQFF
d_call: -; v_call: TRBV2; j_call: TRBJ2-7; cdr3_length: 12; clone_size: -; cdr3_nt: TGTGCCAGCAGCCCCATGATCGGGGAGCAGTACTTC; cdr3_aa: CASSPMIGEQYF
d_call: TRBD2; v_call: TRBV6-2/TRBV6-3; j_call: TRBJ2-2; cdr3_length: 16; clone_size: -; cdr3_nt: TGTGCCAGCAGTTACGCGGGACTAGTGAACACCGGGGAGCTGTTTTTT; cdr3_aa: CASSYAGLVNTGELFF
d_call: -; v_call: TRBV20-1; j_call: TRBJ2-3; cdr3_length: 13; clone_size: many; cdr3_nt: TGCAGTGCTCCGGACACAGGGATGAATACGCAGTATTTT; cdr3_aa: CSAPDTGMNTQYF
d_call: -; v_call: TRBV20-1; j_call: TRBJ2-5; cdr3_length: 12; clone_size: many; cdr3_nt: TGCAGTGCTAGAGCCCCCCAAGAGACCCAGTACTTC; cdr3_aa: CSARAPQETQYF
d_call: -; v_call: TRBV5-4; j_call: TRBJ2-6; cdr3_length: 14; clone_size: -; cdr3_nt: TGTGCCAGCAGCTTGGGAGGGCAGGCCAACGTCCTGACTTTC; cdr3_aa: CASSLGGQANVLTF
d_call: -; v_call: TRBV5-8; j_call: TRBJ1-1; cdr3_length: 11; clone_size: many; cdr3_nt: TGTGCCAGCAGCTTGTCACTTCGCGCTTTCTTT; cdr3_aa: CASSLSLRAFF
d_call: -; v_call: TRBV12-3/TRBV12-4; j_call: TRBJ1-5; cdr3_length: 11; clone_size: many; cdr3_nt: TGTGCCAGCAGTAAGGGTCAGCCCCAGCATTTT; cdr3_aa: CASSKGQPQHF